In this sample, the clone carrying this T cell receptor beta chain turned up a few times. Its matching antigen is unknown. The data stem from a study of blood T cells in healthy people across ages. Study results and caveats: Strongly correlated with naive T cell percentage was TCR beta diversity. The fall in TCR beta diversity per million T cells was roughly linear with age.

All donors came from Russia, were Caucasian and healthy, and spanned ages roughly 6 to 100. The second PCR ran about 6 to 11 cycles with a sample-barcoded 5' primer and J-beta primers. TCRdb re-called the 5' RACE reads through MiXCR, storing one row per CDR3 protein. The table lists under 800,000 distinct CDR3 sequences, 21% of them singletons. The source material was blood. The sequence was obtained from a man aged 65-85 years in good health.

The CDR3 sequence is CASSLVLAQYNEQFF. Written as DNA, the CDR3 is TGTGCCAGCAGCTTAGTTCTAGCGCAATACAATGAGCAGTTCTTC. This chain uses TRBV11-2 with TRBJ2-5; D perhaps matches TRBD2 (6 bases). Judging by the DNA end, TRBJ2-1 fits better; the J call may be wrong. CDR1 is SGHAT, CDR2 FQNNGV, per germline. This CDR3 is 15 amino acids long.